The source of this T cell receptor beta chain is a study of CD8 T cells in ankylosing spondylitis. Libraries for TCR beta were made by quantitative 5'-RACE with molecular barcodes. TCRdb reprocessed the 5' RACE reads with MiXCR, giving one entry per CDR3 protein. This table holds under 200,000 distinct CDR3 sequences, roughly 13% found once. Study-level points and caveats: Reportedly, disease-linked clones are significantly enriched in ankylosing spondylitis patients' matched synovial fluid. CD8+ disease-linked clones were present at relatively low frequencies in blood. Ankylosing spondylitis blood appeared to carry a characteristic TCR beta motif of roughly eight highly homologous variants.

The V end was cut by 0 bases, the J end by 9 bases, with 15 bases between. From germline, CDR1 is DFQATT and CDR2 SNEGSKA (reference sequence). There are 14 residues in the CDR3. The table lists this clonotype with many counts. Its target is unknown. The origin of this receptor is a female donor with ankylosing spondylitis or in good health (not recorded which). The chain is built from TRBV20-1 and TRBJ2-1; no firm D call. Sequencing used blood, either unsorted or a sorted T cell fraction (not recorded which). The CDR3 coding sequence is TGCAGTGCTAGAGATGATCAAAGCTACGTTGAGCAGTTCTTC. Its protein product is CSARDDQSYVEQFF.